The rows below give T cell receptor beta chains drawn from one sample of a study of cytomegalovirus exposure and HLA in healthy donors. Here immunoSEQ multiplex PCR was the method, and the copy in TCRdb shows in-frame clones only, minus some. The sample lists 150,000 to 200,000 clones; around 90% were seen once. The specimen sequenced was PBMCs. Receptors originate from a man younger than 30 in good health and CMV-seronegative. CDR3s include the opening cysteine and the closing phenylalanine or tryptophan. Each record gives: D gene, V gene, clone size, J gene, CDR3 protein, CDR3 DNA. A D gene is named only where the DNA matches it firmly. Expanded clones get a size class; other rows say once, few or many, or leave the size out.

D gene: -; V gene: TRBV5-6; clone size: -; J gene: TRBJ1-5; CDR3 protein: CASSLARQALNQPQHF; CDR3 DNA: TGTGCCAGCAGCTTGGCTCGACAAGCCCTCAATCAGCCCCAGCATTTT
D gene: TRBD1; V gene: TRBV18; clone size: -; J gene: TRBJ2-7; CDR3 protein: CASSLDRGSYEQYF; CDR3 DNA: TGTGCCAGCTCATTGGACAGGGGCTCCTACGAGCAGTACTTC
D gene: TRBD1; V gene: TRBV7-9; clone size: -; J gene: TRBJ1-1; CDR3 protein: CASSHGQGLNTEAFF; CDR3 DNA: TGTGCCAGCAGCCACGGACAGGGTTTGAACACTGAAGCTTTCTTT
D gene: TRBD1; V gene: TRBV7-9; clone size: few; J gene: TRBJ1-1; CDR3 protein: CASSTTTGGEAFF; CDR3 DNA: TGTGCCAGCAGCACTACTACAGGGGGCGAAGCTTTCTTT
D gene: -; V gene: TRBV2; clone size: -; J gene: TRBJ1-2; CDR3 protein: CASTVIQGDYGYTF; CDR3 DNA: TGTGCCAGCACTGTTATTCAGGGTGACTATGGCTACACCTTC
D gene: TRBD1; V gene: TRBV5-5; clone size: -; J gene: TRBJ1-1; CDR3 protein: CASSLTGDTEAFF; CDR3 DNA: TGTGCCAGCAGCTTAACAGGGGACACTGAAGCTTTCTTT
D gene: TRBD1; V gene: TRBV6-5; clone size: once; J gene: TRBJ1-2; CDR3 protein: CASSQPGTANYGYTF; CDR3 DNA: TGTGCCAGCAGTCAGCCTGGGACAGCTAACTATGGCTACACCTTC
D gene: -; V gene: TRBV6-1; clone size: -; J gene: TRBJ2-1; CDR3 protein: CASGEGGSGHNEQFF; CDR3 DNA: TGTGCCAGCGGGGAAGGCGGGTCTGGGCACAATGAGCAGTTCTTC
D gene: TRBD1; V gene: TRBV18; clone size: -; J gene: TRBJ1-6; CDR3 protein: CASSIGETGTNSPLHF; CDR3 DNA: TGTGCCAGCTCAATTGGGGAGACAGGGACAAATTCACCCCTCCACTTT
D gene: TRBD2; V gene: TRBV5-6; clone size: -; J gene: TRBJ2-3; CDR3 protein: CASSFLAGGVDTQYF; CDR3 DNA: TGTGCCAGCAGCTTCCTAGCGGGAGGGGTAGATACGCAGTATTTT
D gene: TRBD2; V gene: TRBV6-6; clone size: -; J gene: TRBJ2-1; CDR3 protein: CASAGGVNEQFF; CDR3 DNA: TGTGCCAGCGCGGGGGGGGTAAACGAGCAGTTCTTC
D gene: TRBD2; V gene: TRBV5-4; clone size: -; J gene: TRBJ2-1; CDR3 protein: CASRSGGSNEQFF; CDR3 DNA: TGTGCCAGCAGGTCCGGCGGGAGTAATGAGCAGTTCTTC
D gene: -; V gene: TRBV18; clone size: -; J gene: TRBJ2-7; CDR3 protein: CASSQQTAEQYF; CDR3 DNA: TGTGCCAGCTCACAACAAACAGCCGAGCAGTACTTC
D gene: -; V gene: TRBV29-1; clone size: -; J gene: TRBJ1-1; CDR3 protein: CSVESVGASSEAFF; CDR3 DNA: TGCAGCGTTGAAAGTGTGGGGGCGAGCTCTGAAGCTTTCTTT
D gene: -; V gene: TRBV19; clone size: -; J gene: TRBJ2-1; CDR3 protein: CASSIIGGHEQFF; CDR3 DNA: TGTGCCAGTAGTATTATAGGAGGGCATGAGCAGTTCTTC
D gene: -; V gene: TRBV7-6; clone size: -; J gene: TRBJ2-5; CDR3 protein: CASAEGGAETQYF; CDR3 DNA: TGTGCCAGCGCCGAGGGGGGGGCGGAGACCCAGTACTTC
D gene: -; V gene: TRBV14; clone size: -; J gene: TRBJ2-2; CDR3 protein: CASSQGASLDTGELFF; CDR3 DNA: TGTGCCAGCAGCCAAGGGGCGAGTCTTGACACCGGGGAGCTGTTTTTT
D gene: TRBD2; V gene: TRBV28; clone size: -; J gene: TRBJ2-3; CDR3 protein: CASRISGRRADTQYF; CDR3 DNA: TGTGCCAGCAGAATTAGCGGGAGAAGGGCAGATACGCAGTATTTT
D gene: TRBD1; V gene: TRBV6-1; clone size: -; J gene: TRBJ2-7; CDR3 protein: CASSWDRVSSYEQYF; CDR3 DNA: TGTGCCAGCAGTTGGGACAGGGTAAGCTCCTACGAGCAGTACTTC
D gene: -; V gene: TRBV11-2; clone size: -; J gene: TRBJ2-3; CDR3 protein: CASRYRAAGTDTQYF; CDR3 DNA: TGTGCCAGCAGGTACAGGGCTGCAGGCACAGATACGCAGTATTTT
D gene: -; V gene: TRBV12-5; clone size: few; J gene: TRBJ1-3; CDR3 protein: CASGESGWGNTIYF; CDR3 DNA: TGTGCTAGTGGTGAATCAGGGTGGGGAAACACCATATATTTT
D gene: TRBD2; V gene: TRBV7-7; clone size: -; J gene: TRBJ2-1; CDR3 protein: CASSSTSGSSYNEQFF; CDR3 DNA: TGTGCTAGCAGTTCCACTAGCGGGAGCTCCTACAATGAGCAGTTCTTC
D gene: TRBD2; V gene: TRBV10-3; clone size: -; J gene: TRBJ2-3; CDR3 protein: CAISRSRRGEGDTQYF; CDR3 DNA: TGTGCCATCAGTCGGTCTAGGCGGGGGGAGGGGGATACGCAGTATTTT
D gene: -; V gene: TRBV10-1; clone size: -; J gene: TRBJ1-1; CDR3 protein: CASSWGLNTEAFF; CDR3 DNA: TGCGCCAGCAGTTGGGGGCTTAACACTGAAGCTTTCTTT
D gene: -; V gene: TRBV9; clone size: -; J gene: TRBJ1-5; CDR3 protein: CASSVDRDGNQPQHF; CDR3 DNA: TGTGCCAGCAGCGTAGACAGGGATGGCAATCAGCCCCAGCATTTT
D gene: TRBD1; V gene: TRBV5-6; clone size: -; J gene: TRBJ1-2; CDR3 protein: CASSPGTGTGYTF; CDR3 DNA: TGTGCCAGCAGCCCCGGGACAGGGACAGGCTACACCTTC
D gene: -; V gene: TRBV2; clone size: -; J gene: TRBJ1-2; CDR3 protein: CASSGQPNYGYTF; CDR3 DNA: TGTGCCAGCAGTGGACAACCCAACTATGGCTACACCTTC
D gene: TRBD2; V gene: TRBV4-1; clone size: once; J gene: TRBJ2-1; CDR3 protein: CASSRGGQRGAVNEQFF; CDR3 DNA: TGCGCCAGCAGCCGAGGTGGTCAGCGGGGGGCCGTGAATGAGCAGTTCTTC
D gene: TRBD1; V gene: TRBV2; clone size: -; J gene: TRBJ1-5; CDR3 protein: CASSERQGSNQPQHF; CDR3 DNA: TGTGCCAGCAGTGAAAGACAGGGGAGCAATCAGCCCCAGCATTTT
D gene: TRBD1; V gene: TRBV7-9; clone size: -; J gene: TRBJ1-2; CDR3 protein: CASSLRSGQGREGYTF; CDR3 DNA: TGTGCCAGCAGCTTAAGGTCGGGACAGGGGAGAGAAGGCTACACCTTC
D gene: TRBD1; V gene: TRBV6-6; clone size: -; J gene: TRBJ1-3; CDR3 protein: CASSQTGVLSGNTIYF; CDR3 DNA: TGTGCCAGCAGCCAAACAGGGGTTCTCTCTGGAAACACCATATATTTT
D gene: -; V gene: TRBV4-1; clone size: -; J gene: TRBJ2-5; CDR3 protein: CASSQGRNQETQYF; CDR3 DNA: TGCGCCAGCAGCCAAGGGCGGAACCAAGAGACCCAGTACTTC
D gene: -; V gene: TRBV7-2; clone size: -; J gene: TRBJ2-7; CDR3 protein: CASSLGRVIYGEQYF; CDR3 DNA: TGTGCCAGCAGCTTAGGGAGGGTGATCTACGGCGAGCAGTACTTC
D gene: -; V gene: TRBV6-5; clone size: -; J gene: TRBJ2-3; CDR3 protein: CASSYASHSTDTQYF; CDR3 DNA: TGTGCCAGCAGTTACGCCAGTCATAGCACAGATACGCAGTATTTT
D gene: -; V gene: TRBV28; clone size: -; J gene: TRBJ1-3; CDR3 protein: CASSLRGSGNTIYF; CDR3 DNA: TGTGCCAGCAGTTTACGGGGGTCTGGAAACACCATATATTTT
D gene: TRBD2; V gene: TRBV5-1; clone size: -; J gene: TRBJ2-1; CDR3 protein: CASSLGTRDYNEQFF; CDR3 DNA: TGCGCCAGCAGCTTGGGGACTAGAGACTACAATGAGCAGTTCTTC
D gene: TRBD1; V gene: TRBV7-2; clone size: -; J gene: TRBJ2-3; CDR3 protein: CASSLDPGGLDTQYF; CDR3 DNA: TGTGCCAGCAGCTTAGATCCAGGGGGCTTGGATACGCAGTATTTT
D gene: -; V gene: TRBV7-8; clone size: -; J gene: TRBJ1-6; CDR3 protein: CASSLEGRGGSPLHF; CDR3 DNA: TGTGCCAGCAGCTTAGAAGGGAGGGGCGGCTCACCCCTCCACTTT
D gene: -; V gene: TRBV4-1; clone size: once; J gene: TRBJ1-5; CDR3 protein: CASSLMRVQGVSAVGQPQHF; CDR3 DNA: TGCGCCAGCAGCCTCATGCGGGTACAGGGAGTCAGTGCGGTGGGGCAGCCCCAGCATTTT
D gene: TRBD2; V gene: TRBV18; clone size: -; J gene: TRBJ2-7; CDR3 protein: CASSATSGRAVSYEQYF; CDR3 DNA: TGTGCCAGCTCAGCGACTAGCGGGAGGGCTGTATCCTACGAGCAGTACTTC
D gene: TRBD1; V gene: TRBV14; clone size: -; J gene: TRBJ2-7; CDR3 protein: CASSPARGLRYEQYF; CDR3 DNA: TGTGCCAGCAGCCCAGCCAGGGGGCTTCGCTACGAGCAGTACTTC
D gene: -; V gene: TRBV5-1; clone size: -; J gene: TRBJ1-3; CDR3 protein: CASSSGSGNTIYF; CDR3 DNA: TGCGCCAGCAGTAGCGGGTCTGGAAACACCATATATTTT
D gene: -; V gene: TRBV13; clone size: -; J gene: TRBJ1-4; CDR3 protein: CASTLGALGEKLFF; CDR3 DNA: TGTGCCAGCACGCTAGGGGCCCTTGGTGAAAAACTGTTTTTT
D gene: -; V gene: TRBV19; clone size: few; J gene: TRBJ1-5; CDR3 protein: CASSIGENNQPQHF; CDR3 DNA: TGTGCCAGTAGTATAGGGGAGAACAATCAGCCCCAGCATTTT
D gene: TRBD1; V gene: TRBV28; clone size: -; J gene: TRBJ1-1; CDR3 protein: CASSSTGGTNTEAFF; CDR3 DNA: TGTGCCAGCAGCAGTACAGGGGGCACGAACACTGAAGCTTTCTTT
D gene: TRBD1; V gene: TRBV27; clone size: -; J gene: TRBJ1-5; CDR3 protein: CASSLSGGSQPQHF; CDR3 DNA: TGTGCCAGCAGTTTATCAGGGGGCAGCCAGCCCCAGCATTTT
D gene: -; V gene: TRBV4-2; clone size: -; J gene: TRBJ2-2; CDR3 protein: CASKRAETGELFF; CDR3 DNA: TGTGCCAGTAAGAGGGCCGAAACCGGGGAGCTGTTTTTT
D gene: TRBD2; V gene: TRBV9; clone size: -; J gene: TRBJ2-7; CDR3 protein: CASSPSGAGGSEQYF; CDR3 DNA: TGTGCCAGCAGCCCCAGCGGAGCGGGAGGGTCCGAGCAGTACTTC
D gene: -; V gene: TRBV29-1; clone size: -; J gene: TRBJ2-1; CDR3 protein: CSVEEFGGTVYNEQFF; CDR3 DNA: TGCAGCGTTGAAGAGTTTGGAGGGACGGTATACAATGAGCAGTTCTTC
D gene: -; V gene: TRBV28; clone size: -; J gene: TRBJ1-1; CDR3 protein: CALGGGRVTEAFF; CDR3 DNA: TGTGCCTTAGGCGGGGGTAGGGTGACTGAAGCTTTCTTT
D gene: -; V gene: TRBV19; clone size: -; J gene: TRBJ1-3; CDR3 protein: CASSNYADGNTIYF; CDR3 DNA: TGTGCCAGTAGTAACTACGCTGATGGAAACACCATATATTTT
D gene: -; V gene: TRBV6-1; clone size: -; J gene: TRBJ2-7; CDR3 protein: CASRSSSYEQYF; CDR3 DNA: TGTGCCAGCAGGTCCAGCTCCTACGAGCAGTACTTC
D gene: -; V gene: TRBV5-6; clone size: -; J gene: TRBJ2-1; CDR3 protein: CASSFSPLGGYNEQFF; CDR3 DNA: TGTGCCAGCAGCTTCTCACCTCTGGGGGGCTACAATGAGCAGTTCTTC
D gene: -; V gene: TRBV28; clone size: -; J gene: TRBJ1-2; CDR3 protein: CASSLKQSYGYTF; CDR3 DNA: TGTGCCAGCAGTTTAAAACAGAGCTATGGCTACACCTTC
D gene: TRBD1; V gene: TRBV4-1; clone size: -; J gene: TRBJ2-5; CDR3 protein: CASSQETTGGSETQYF; CDR3 DNA: TGCGCCAGCAGCCAAGAAACGACAGGGGGGTCAGAGACCCAGTACTTC